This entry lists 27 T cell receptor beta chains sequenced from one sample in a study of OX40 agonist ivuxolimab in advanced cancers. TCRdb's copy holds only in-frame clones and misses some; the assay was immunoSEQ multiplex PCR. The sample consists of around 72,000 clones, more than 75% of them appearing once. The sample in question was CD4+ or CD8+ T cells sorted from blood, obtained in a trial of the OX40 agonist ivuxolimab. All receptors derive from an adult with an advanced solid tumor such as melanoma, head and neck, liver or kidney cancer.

CDR3 loop: CASSDGRDQETQYF. The CDR3 DNA follows: TGTGCCAGCAGCGACGGGAGGGACCAAGAGACCCAGTACTTC. The chain couples TRBV2 to TRBJ2-5; 8 bases align to TRBD2. This CDR3 contains 14 residues. Trimming at V came to 6 bases and at J to 0 bases, leaving 3 bases not matched to a gene. The germline V gene has CDR1 SNHLY and CDR2 FYNNEI.

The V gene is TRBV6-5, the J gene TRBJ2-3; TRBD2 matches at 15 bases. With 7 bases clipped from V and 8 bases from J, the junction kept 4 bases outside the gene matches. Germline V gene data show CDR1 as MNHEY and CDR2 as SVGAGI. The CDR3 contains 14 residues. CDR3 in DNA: TGTGCCAGCAAAGGGACTAGCGGGAGGCGTACGCAGTATTTT. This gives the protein CASKGTSGRRTQYF.

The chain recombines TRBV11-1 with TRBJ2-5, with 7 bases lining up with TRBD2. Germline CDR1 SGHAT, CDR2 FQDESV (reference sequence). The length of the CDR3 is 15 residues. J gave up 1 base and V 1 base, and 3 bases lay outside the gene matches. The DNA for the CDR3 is TGTGCCAGCAGCTTAGGGGGGGGACGCCAAGAGACCCAGTACTTC. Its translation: CASSLGGGRQETQYF.

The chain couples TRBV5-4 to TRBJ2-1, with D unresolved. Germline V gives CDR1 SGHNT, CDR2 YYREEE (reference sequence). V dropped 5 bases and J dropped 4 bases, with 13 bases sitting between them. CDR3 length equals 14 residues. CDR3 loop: CASSRADVYNEQFF. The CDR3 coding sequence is TGTGCCAGCAGTAGAGCAGACGTTTACAATGAGCAGTTCTTC.

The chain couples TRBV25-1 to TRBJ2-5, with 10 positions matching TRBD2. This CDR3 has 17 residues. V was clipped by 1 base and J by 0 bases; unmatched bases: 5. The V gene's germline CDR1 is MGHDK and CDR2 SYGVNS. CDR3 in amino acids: CASSESSGRLYQETQYF. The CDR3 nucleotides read TGTGCCAGCAGTGAATCTAGCGGGAGATTATACCAAGAGACCCAGTACTTC.

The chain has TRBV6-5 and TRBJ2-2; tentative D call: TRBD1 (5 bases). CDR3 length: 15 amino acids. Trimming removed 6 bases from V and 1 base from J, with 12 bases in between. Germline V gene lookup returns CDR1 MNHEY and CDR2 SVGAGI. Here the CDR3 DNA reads TGTGCCAGCAGGGAGTTTAGGGGGAACACCGGGGAGCTGTTTTTT. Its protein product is CASREFRGNTGELFF.

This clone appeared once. In DNA form, the CDR3 reads TGTGCCAGCAGTGAAGCGGCAGGGGGCGCGACAGATACGCAGTATTTT. Residues: CASSEAAGGATDTQYF. The V call is TRBV6-1, the J call TRBJ2-3; 8 bases are a match to TRBD1. Per the germline V gene, CDR1 is MNHNS and CDR2 is SASEGT. V lost 0 bases to trimming and J lost 3 bases; unmatched junction nucleotides: 5. The CDR3 has 16 amino acids.

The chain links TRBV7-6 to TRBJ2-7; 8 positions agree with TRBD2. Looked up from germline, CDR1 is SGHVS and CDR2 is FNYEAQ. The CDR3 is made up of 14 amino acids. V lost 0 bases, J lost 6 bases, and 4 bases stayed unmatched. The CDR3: CASSLARLAGEQYF. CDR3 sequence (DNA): TGTGCCAGCAGCTTAGCGAGGCTAGCGGGCGAGCAGTACTTC. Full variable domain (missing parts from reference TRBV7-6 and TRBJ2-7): GAGVSQSPRYKVTKRGQDVALRCDPISGHVSLYWYRQALGQGPEFLTYFNYEAQQDKSGLPNDRFSAERPEGSISTLTIQRTEQRDSAMYRCASSLARLAGEQYFGPGTRLTVT.

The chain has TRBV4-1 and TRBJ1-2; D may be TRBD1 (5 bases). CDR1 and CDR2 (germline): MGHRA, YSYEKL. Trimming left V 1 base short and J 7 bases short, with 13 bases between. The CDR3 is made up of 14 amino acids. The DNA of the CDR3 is TGCGCCAGCAGCCAAGTAAACACCGGGGGTGGCTACACCTTC. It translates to CASSQVNTGGGYTF.

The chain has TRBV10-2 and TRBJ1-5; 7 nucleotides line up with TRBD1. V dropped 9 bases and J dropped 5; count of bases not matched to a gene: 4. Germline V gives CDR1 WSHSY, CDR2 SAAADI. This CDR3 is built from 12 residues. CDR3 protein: CARDRRYQPQHF. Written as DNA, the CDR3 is TGCGCCAGGGACAGGCGCTATCAGCCCCAGCATTTT.

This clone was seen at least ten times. The DNA for the CDR3 is TGTGCCAGCAGCAGACGGACAGGGGATGGCTACACCTTC. Translated: CASSRRTGDGYTF. The chain couples TRBV21-1 to TRBJ1-2; no check of the table's D call, TRBD1, against the DNA was made. TRBV21-1 is a pseudogene locus. CDR3 length equals 13 residues.

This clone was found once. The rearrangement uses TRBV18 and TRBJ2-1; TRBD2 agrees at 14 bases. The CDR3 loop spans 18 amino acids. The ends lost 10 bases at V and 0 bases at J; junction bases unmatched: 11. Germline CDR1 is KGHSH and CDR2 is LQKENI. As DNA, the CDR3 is TGTGCCATAACGGGACTAGCGGGAGACCGTTCCTCCTACAATGAGCAGTTCTTC. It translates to CAITGLAGDRSSYNEQFF.

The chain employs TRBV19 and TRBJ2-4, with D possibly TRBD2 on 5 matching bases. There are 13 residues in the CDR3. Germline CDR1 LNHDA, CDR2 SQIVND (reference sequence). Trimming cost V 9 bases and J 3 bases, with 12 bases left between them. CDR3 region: CASLGSRKNIQYF. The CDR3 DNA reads TGTGCCAGCCTAGGGAGCCGCAAAAACATTCAGTACTTC.

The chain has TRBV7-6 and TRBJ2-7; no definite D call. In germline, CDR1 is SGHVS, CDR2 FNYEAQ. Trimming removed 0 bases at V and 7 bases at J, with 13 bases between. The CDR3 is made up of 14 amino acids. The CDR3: CASSLAPRFREQYF. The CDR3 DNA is TGTGCCAGCAGCTTAGCCCCTCGATTTCGGGAGCAGTACTTC.

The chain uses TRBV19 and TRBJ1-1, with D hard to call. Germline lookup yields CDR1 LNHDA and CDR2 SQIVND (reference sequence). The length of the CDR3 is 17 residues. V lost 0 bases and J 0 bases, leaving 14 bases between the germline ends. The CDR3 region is CASSIDRAPLMNTEAFF. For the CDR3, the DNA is TGTGCCAGTAGTATAGATCGGGCCCCCCTCATGAACACTGAAGCTTTCTTT. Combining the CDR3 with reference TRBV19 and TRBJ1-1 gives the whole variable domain DGGITQSPKYLFRKEGQNVTLSCEQNLNHDAMYWYRQDPGQGLRLIYYSQIVNDFQKGDIAEGYSVSREKKESFPLTVTSAQKNPTAFYLCASSIDRAPLMNTEAFFGQGTRLTVV.

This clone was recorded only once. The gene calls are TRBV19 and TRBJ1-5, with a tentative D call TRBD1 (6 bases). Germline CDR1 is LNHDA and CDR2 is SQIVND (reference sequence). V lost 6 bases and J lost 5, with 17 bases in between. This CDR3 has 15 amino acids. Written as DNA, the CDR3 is TGTGCCAGTAGGGGGGAGACAGGAATCTATCAGCCCCAGCATTTT. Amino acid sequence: CASRGETGIYQPQHF.

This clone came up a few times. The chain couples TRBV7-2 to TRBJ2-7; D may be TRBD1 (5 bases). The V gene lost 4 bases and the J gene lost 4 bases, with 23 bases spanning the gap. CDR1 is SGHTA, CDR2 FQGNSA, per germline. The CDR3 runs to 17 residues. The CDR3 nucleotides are TGTGCCAGCAGCTCCTTCCTTGTTCTGGGGCCCAGATACGAGCAGTACTTC. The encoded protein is CASSSFLVLGPRYEQYF.

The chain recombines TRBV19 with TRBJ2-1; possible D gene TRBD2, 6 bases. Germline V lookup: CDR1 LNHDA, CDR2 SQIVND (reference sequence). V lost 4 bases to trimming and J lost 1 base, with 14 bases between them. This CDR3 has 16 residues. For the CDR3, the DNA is TGTGCCAGTAGTAATAGGGCGGGACGGTCCTACAATGAGCAGTTCTTC. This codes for CASSNRAGRSYNEQFF.

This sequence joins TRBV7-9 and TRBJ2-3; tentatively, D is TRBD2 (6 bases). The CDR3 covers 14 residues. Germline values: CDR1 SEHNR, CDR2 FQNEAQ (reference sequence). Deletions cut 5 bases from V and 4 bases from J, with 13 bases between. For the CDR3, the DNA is TGTGCCAGCAGCCGGGACTTGGAGGCAGATACGCAGTATTTT. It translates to CASSRDLEADTQYF. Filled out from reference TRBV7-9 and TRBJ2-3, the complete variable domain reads DTGVSQNPRHKITKRGQNVTFRCDPISEHNRLYWYRQTLGQGPEFLTYFQNEAQLEKSRLLSDRFSAERPKGSFSTLEIQRTEQGDSAMYLCASSRDLEADTQYFGPGTRLTVL.

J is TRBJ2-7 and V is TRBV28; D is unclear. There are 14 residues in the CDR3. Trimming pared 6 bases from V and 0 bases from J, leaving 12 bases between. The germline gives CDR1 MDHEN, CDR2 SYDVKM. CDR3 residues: CASRPTYRSYEQYF. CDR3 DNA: TGTGCCAGCAGACCGACATATCGCTCCTACGAGCAGTACTTC. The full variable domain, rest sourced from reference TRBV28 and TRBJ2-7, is DVKVTQSSRYLVKRTGEKVFLECVQDMDHENMFWYRQDPGLGLRLIYFSYDVKMKEKGDIPEGYSVSREKKERFSLILESASTNQTSMYLCASRPTYRSYEQYFGPGTRLTVT.

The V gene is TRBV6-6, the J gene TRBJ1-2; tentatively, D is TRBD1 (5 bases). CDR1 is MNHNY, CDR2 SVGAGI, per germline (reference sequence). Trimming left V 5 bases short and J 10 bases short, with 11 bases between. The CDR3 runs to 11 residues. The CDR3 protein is CASSRDDYYTF. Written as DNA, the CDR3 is TGTGCCAGCAGTAGGGACGACTACTACACCTTC.

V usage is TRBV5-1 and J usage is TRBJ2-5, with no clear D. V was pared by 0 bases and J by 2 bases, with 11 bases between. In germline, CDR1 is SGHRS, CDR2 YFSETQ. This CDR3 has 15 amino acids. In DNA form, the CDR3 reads TGCGCCAGCAGCTTGGATGTCGTCCAACAAGAGACCCAGTACTTC. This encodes CASSLDVVQQETQYF.

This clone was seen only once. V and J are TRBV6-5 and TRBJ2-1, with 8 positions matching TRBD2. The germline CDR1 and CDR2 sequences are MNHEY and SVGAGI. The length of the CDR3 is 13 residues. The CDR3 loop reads CALDSGRINEQFF. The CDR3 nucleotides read TGTGCACTAGACAGCGGGAGAATCAATGAGCAGTTCTTC.

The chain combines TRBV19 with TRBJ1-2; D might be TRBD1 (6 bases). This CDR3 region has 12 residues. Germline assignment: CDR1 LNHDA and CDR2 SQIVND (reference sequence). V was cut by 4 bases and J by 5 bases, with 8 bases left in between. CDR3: CASSRDIYGYTF. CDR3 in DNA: TGTGCCAGTAGTAGGGACATTTATGGCTACACCTTC. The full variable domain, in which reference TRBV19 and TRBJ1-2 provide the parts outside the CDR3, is DGGITQSPKYLFRKEGQNVTLSCEQNLNHDAMYWYRQDPGQGLRLIYYSQIVNDFQKGDIAEGYSVSREKKESFPLTVTSAQKNPTAFYLCASSRDIYGYTFGSGTRLTVV.

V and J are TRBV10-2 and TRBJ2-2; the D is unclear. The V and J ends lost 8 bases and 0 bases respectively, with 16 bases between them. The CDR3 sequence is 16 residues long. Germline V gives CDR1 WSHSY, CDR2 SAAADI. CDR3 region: CASSGNSPPNTGELFF. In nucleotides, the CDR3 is TGCGCCAGCTCCGGCAACTCACCCCCGAACACCGGGGAGCTGTTTTTT.

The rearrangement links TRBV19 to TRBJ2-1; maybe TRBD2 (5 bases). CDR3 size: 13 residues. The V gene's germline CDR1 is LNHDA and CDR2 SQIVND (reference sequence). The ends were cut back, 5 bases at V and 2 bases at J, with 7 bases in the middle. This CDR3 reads CASSAGPYNEQFF. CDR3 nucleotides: TGTGCCAGTAGTGCGGGCCCCTACAATGAGCAGTTCTTC.

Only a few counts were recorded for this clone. The CDR3 bases are TGTGCCAGCAGTTCATCCGGGACAACCCCGACGGAGACCCAGTACTTC. It specifies CASSSSGTTPTETQYF. This chain links TRBV6-5 with TRBJ2-5; tentatively, D is TRBD1 (6 bases). The germline gives CDR1 MNHEY, CDR2 SVGAGI. This CDR3 contains 16 residues. Trimming removed 4 bases at V and 5 bases at J, with 20 bases between.